These 21 T cell receptor beta chains were all obtained from the same sample, sequenced in a study of T cell repertoires in cytomegalovirus infection. These receptors lack a known antigen. In TCRdb, the reads were re-called with MiXCR into one record per CDR3 protein. The sample has approximately 270,000 distinct CDR3 sequences; around 20% are singletons. Source: cultured PBMCs, taken from culture after CMV antigen stimulation. The receptor set was obtained from a human donor in good health (CMV status not recorded). Some clones in this sample may be carry-over from other donors' samples.

This clonotype was counted at least ten times. The chain couples TRBV11-2 to TRBJ1-6; D is possibly TRBD1 (5 bases). V was clipped by 5 bases and J by 4 bases, with 12 bases between them. The CDR3 loop spans 15 amino acids. Germline CDR1 SGHAT, CDR2 FQNNGV. The CDR3 DNA reads TGTGCCAGCAGCACCGGGACGGATTATAATTCACCCCTCCACTTT. Encoded protein: CASSTGTDYNSPLHF.

This clonotype was detected ten times or more. CDR3 sequence: CASSLYSSGAGANEQFF. Written as DNA, the CDR3 is TGTGCCAGCAGTTTATACAGCTCCGGAGCGGGAGCCAATGAGCAGTTCTTC. The chain couples TRBV12-3 or TRBV12-4 to TRBJ2-1, with 8 nucleotides matching TRBD2. CDR3 size: 17 residues. V lost 2 bases, J lost 6 bases, and 12 bases stayed unmatched.

The V and J genes are TRBV5-4 and TRBJ2-1, with unresolved D. CDR1 and CDR2 (germline): SGHNT, YYREEE (reference sequence). Deletions cut 3 bases from V and 5 bases from J, with 12 bases between. CDR3 length: 14 amino acids. CDR3 in amino acids: CASSSKDTDNEQFF. As DNA, the CDR3 is TGTGCCAGCAGCTCGAAAGACACGGACAATGAGCAGTTCTTC.

J is TRBJ1-3 and V is TRBV4-1; D is unresolved. The CDR3 contains 16 residues. Looked up from germline, CDR1 is MGHRA and CDR2 is YSYEKL. V lost 3 bases and J lost 4, with 16 bases in between. CDR3 bases: TGCGCCAGCAGCCAGCCGCACCGCACTGCCGGAAACACCATATATTTT. As protein: CASSQPHRTAGNTIYF.

This clonotype was seen a handful of times. The chain joins TRBV5-1 to TRBJ1-4, with D hard to call. Germline CDR1 is SGHRS and CDR2 is YFSETQ. The germline V and J ends were trimmed by 0 bases and 4 bases, with 7 bases remaining between them. The CDR3 spans 14 residues. CDR3 sequence reads: CASSLGGRNEKLFF. In DNA, the CDR3 is TGCGCCAGCAGCTTGGGCGGCCGTAATGAAAAACTGTTTTTT.

This clonotype has at least ten counts. The chain links TRBV7-2 to TRBJ2-2; no definite D call. CDR3 length: 12 residues. V lost 5 bases and J 8 bases, leaving 9 bases between the germline ends. CDR1 and CDR2 (germline): SGHTA, FQGNSA. CDR3 sequence reads: CASSQSTGELFF. Here the CDR3 DNA reads TGTGCCAGCAGCCAATCGACGGGGGAGCTGTTTTTT.

This clonotype was picked up many times. The chain employs TRBV7-2 and TRBJ2-1; 7 positions match TRBD2. The CDR3 has 15 residues. Germline trimming cut 2 bases from V and 4 bases from J; bases unmatched to any gene: 5. Germline-derived CDR1 and CDR2 are SGHTA and FQGNSA. The CDR3 loop is CASSLIRGEYNEQFF. CDR3 DNA sequence: TGTGCCAGCAGCTTAATACGGGGGGAGTACAATGAGCAGTTCTTC.

The V call is TRBV20-1, the J call TRBJ2-5; D unclear. Between the trimmed V and J ends, which lost 5 bases and 5 bases, there was a span of 9 bases. There are 11 residues in the CDR3. Germline V gene sequence: CDR1 DFQATT, CDR2 SNEGSKA (reference sequence). CDR3 bases: TGCAGTGCTGCGAGTGGGGAGACCCAGTACTTC. It translates to CSAASGETQYF.

The chain is built from TRBV20-1 and TRBJ1-1; D is possibly TRBD1 (5 bases). V was shortened by 0 bases and J by 4 bases, with 9 bases between the two germline ends. Germline CDR1 reads DFQATT; CDR2 reads SNEGSKA (reference sequence). This CDR3 spans 13 amino acids. This chain's CDR3 is CSARDRVGTEAFF. The CDR3 DNA sequence: TGCAGTGCTAGAGACAGGGTCGGCACTGAAGCTTTCTTT.

This clonotype showed up many times. The rearrangement joins TRBV6-2 or TRBV6-3 to TRBJ2-1; 8 bases are a match to TRBD1. Trimming removed 4 bases from V and 6 bases from J; junction bases left unmatched: 2. This CDR3 is built from 13 residues. CDR1 is MNHEY and CDR2 is SVGEGT in the germline V gene. CDR3 residues: CASSFDRGNEQFF. CDR3 in DNA: TGTGCCAGCAGTTTCGACAGGGGCAATGAGCAGTTCTTC.

The table lists this clonotype with a few counts. The genes are TRBV7-8 and TRBJ1-2, with unresolved D. V lost 1 base to trimming and J lost 4 bases, with 10 bases between them. This CDR3 has 14 residues. The germline V gene has CDR1 SGHVS and CDR2 FQNEAQ. The CDR3 DNA reads TGTGCCAGCAGCTTAGGGATGGTAGCCTATGGCTACACCTTC. It yields the protein CASSLGMVAYGYTF. Full variable domain (outside the CDR3, taken from reference TRBV7-8 and TRBJ1-2): GAGVSQSPRYKVAKRGQDVALRCDPISGHVSLFWYQQALGQGPEFLTYFQNEAQLDKSGLPSDRFFAERPEGSVSTLKIQRTQQEDSAVYLCASSLGMVAYGYTFGSGTRLTVV.

In its sample, this clonotype was seen many times. The CDR3 sequence is CASSPIRWEGVGSDTQYF. The DNA of the CDR3 is TGTGCCAGCAGTCCCATACGCTGGGAGGGCGTTGGTTCAGATACGCAGTATTTT. The chain links TRBV12-3 or TRBV12-4 to TRBJ2-3; 7 bases align to TRBD2. This CDR3 spans 18 amino acids. The J segment lost 4 bases and the V segment lost 5 bases, leaving 18 bases of the junction unmatched.

This clonotype has only a few counts. The J gene is TRBJ2-5, the V gene TRBV24-1; possible D gene TRBD1, 6 bases. CDR1 and CDR2 from the germline V gene are KGHDR and SFDVKD. Trimming shortened V by 4 bases and J by 10 bases, and 12 bases separated the two germline ends. The CDR3 runs to 12 residues. CDR3 residues: CATSEQGQSQYF. The CDR3 bases are TGTGCCACCAGTGAGCAAGGACAGAGCCAGTACTTC.

The gene calls are TRBV6-6 and TRBJ2-2; a possible D gene is TRBD1 (6 bases). The CDR3 contains 14 residues. Germline loops: CDR1 MNHNY, CDR2 SVGAGI (reference sequence). V dropped 2 bases and J dropped 6 bases, with 10 bases sitting between them. CDR3 residues: CASSYTAGAGELFF. The CDR3 nucleotides read TGTGCCAGCAGTTACACGGCAGGGGCCGGGGAGCTGTTTTTT.

The rearrangement uses TRBV20-1 and TRBJ2-5; weak D call: TRBD1 (6 bases). The CDR3 runs to 14 residues. Germline lookup yields CDR1 DFQATT and CDR2 SNEGSKA (reference sequence). Trimming took 0 bases from V and 1 from J, leaving 9 bases between them. For the CDR3, the DNA is TGCAGTGCTAGAGATGGCAGGGGCCAAGAGACCCAGTACTTC. This sequence encodes CSARDGRGQETQYF.

This clonotype appeared many times. The genes are TRBV28 and TRBJ1-5; 11 positions agree with TRBD1. The V gene's germline CDR1 is MDHEN and CDR2 SYDVKM. Unmatched junction bases numbered 7, after V lost 2 bases and J lost 10 bases. There are 15 residues in the CDR3. CDR3 sequence reads: CASSLRTGTGGPQHF. CDR3 sequence (DNA): TGTGCCAGCAGTTTACGGACCGGGACAGGGGGTCCCCAGCATTTT.

This clonotype was observed many times. The CDR3 is CASSFSGGPGFGQFF. DNA for the CDR3: TGTGCCAGCAGCTTCTCGGGAGGGCCTGGGTTTGGGCAGTTCTTC. The chain has TRBV7-6 and TRBJ2-1; TRBD2 agrees at 8 bases. The V gene end was trimmed by 3 bases and the J gene end by 12 bases; junction bases not matched to a gene: 13. The germline gives CDR1 SGHVS, CDR2 FNYEAQ. The CDR3 spans 15 residues.

Here the CDR3 reads CATSLTPGEKLFF. DNA for the CDR3: TGTGCCACCAGCCTTACGCCAGGGGAAAAACTGTTTTTT. The chain joins TRBV15 to TRBJ1-4, with D perhaps matching TRBD1 (5 bases). Trimming took off 5 bases at V and 8 bases at J, with 12 bases between the two ends. CDR3 length: 13 amino acids. CDR1 and CDR2 (germline): LNHNV, YYDKDF (reference sequence).

About this clonotype: The conserved phenylalanine or tryptophan is not found at the CDR3 terminus, so this likely reflects a read error. The chain has TRBV12-3 or TRBV12-4 and TRBJ1-6; no clear D gene. V was cut by 2 bases and J by 7 bases, with 6 bases left in between. The CDR3 has 13 amino acids. DNA for the CDR3: TGTGCCAGCAGTTTAACCAGGAATTCACCCCTCCACCTT. Its translation is CASSLTRNSPLHL.

The count of this clonotype is one. This may be a read error, as it is one base from a much larger clone. This chain uses TRBV7-2 with TRBJ2-7; no clear D gene. The CDR3 spans 13 residues. Germline V gene lookup returns CDR1 SGHTA and CDR2 FQGNSA. Trimming pared 4 bases from V and 6 bases from J, leaving 13 bases between. The CDR3 nucleotides read TGTACCAGCAGCTCGTGCCTAGTCCTCGAGCAGTACGTC. Translation gives CTSSSCLVLEQYV.

The V and J genes are TRBV11-3 and TRBJ2-5; 10 bases map to TRBD2. V shed 5 bases, J shed 0 bases, and the junction held 6 bases outside the gene matches. Germline lookup yields CDR1 SGHNT and CDR2 YENEEA. The CDR3 consists of 16 residues. This chain's CDR3 is CASSPGLAAYQETQYF. As DNA, the CDR3 is TGTGCCAGCAGCCCAGGACTAGCGGCATACCAAGAGACCCAGTACTTC.